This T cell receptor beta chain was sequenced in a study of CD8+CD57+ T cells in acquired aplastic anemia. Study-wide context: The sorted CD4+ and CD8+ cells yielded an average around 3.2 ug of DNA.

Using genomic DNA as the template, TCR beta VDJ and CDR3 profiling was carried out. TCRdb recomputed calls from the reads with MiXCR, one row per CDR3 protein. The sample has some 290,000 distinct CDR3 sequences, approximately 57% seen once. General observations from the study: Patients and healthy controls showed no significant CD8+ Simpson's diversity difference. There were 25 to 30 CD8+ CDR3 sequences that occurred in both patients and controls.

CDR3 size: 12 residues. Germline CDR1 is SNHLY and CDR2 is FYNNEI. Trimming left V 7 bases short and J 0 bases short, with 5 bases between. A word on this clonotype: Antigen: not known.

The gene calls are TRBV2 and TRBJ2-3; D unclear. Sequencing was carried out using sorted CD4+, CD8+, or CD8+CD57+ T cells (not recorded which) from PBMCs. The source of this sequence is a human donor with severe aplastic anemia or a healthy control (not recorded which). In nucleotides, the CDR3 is TGTGCCAGCATGATAAGCACAGATACGCAGTATTTT. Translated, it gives CASMISTDTQYF. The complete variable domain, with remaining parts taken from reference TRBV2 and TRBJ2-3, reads EPEVTQTPSHQVTQMGQEVILRCVPISNHLYFYWYRQILGQKVEFLVSFYNNEISEKSEIFDDQFSVERPDGSNFTLKIRSTKLEDSAMYFCASMISTDTQYFGPGTRLTVL.